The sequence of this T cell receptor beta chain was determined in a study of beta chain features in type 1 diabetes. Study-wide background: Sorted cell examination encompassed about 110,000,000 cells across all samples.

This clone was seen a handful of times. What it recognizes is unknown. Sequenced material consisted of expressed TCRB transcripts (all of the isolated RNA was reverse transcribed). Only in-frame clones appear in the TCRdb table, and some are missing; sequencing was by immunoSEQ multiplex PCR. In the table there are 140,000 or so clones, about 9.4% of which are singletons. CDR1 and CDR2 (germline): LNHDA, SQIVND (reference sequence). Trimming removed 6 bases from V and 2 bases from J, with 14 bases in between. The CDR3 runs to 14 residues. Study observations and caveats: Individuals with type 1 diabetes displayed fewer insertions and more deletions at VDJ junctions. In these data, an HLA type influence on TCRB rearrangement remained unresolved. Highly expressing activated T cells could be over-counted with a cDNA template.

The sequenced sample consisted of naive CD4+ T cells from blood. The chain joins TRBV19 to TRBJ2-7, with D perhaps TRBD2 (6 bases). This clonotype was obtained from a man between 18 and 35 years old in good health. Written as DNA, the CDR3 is TGTGCCAGTAGCGGGAGAGGCAATCCCTACGAGCAGTACTTC. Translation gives CASSGRGNPYEQYF.